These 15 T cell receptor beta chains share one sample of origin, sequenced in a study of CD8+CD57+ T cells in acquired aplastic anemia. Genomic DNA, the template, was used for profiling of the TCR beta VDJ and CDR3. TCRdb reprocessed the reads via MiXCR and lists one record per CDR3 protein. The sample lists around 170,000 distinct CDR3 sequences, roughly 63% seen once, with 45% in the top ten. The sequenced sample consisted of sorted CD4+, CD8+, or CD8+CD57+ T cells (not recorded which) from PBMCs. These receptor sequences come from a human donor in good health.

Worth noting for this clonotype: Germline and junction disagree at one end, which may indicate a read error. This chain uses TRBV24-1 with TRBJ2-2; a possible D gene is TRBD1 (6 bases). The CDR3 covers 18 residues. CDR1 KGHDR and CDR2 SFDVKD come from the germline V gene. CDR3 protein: CATSDPNYGTSNTGELFF. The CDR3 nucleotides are TGTGCCACCAGTGATCCTAACTACGGGACAAGTAACACCGGGGAGCTGTTCTTT.

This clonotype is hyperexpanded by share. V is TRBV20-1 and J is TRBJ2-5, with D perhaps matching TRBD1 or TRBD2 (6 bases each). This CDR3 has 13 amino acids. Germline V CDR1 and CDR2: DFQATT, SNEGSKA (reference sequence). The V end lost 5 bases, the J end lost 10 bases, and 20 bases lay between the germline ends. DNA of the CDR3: TGCAGTGCTCTAACTCCTCCGAGGGGGGACCAGTACTTC. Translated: CSALTPPRGDQYF.

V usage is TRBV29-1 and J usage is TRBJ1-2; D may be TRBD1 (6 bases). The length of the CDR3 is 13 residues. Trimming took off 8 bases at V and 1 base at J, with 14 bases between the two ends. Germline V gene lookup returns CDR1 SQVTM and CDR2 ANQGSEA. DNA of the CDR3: TGCAGCTTCATGGGGGGCTTTAACTATGGCTACACCTTC. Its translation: CSFMGGFNYGYTF. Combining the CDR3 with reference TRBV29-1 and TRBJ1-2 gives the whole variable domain SAVISQKPSRDICQRGTSLTIQCQVDSQVTMMFWYRQQPGQSLTLIATANQGSEATYESGFVIDKFPISRPNLTFSTLTVSNMSPEDSSIYLCSFMGGFNYGYTFGSGTRLTVV.

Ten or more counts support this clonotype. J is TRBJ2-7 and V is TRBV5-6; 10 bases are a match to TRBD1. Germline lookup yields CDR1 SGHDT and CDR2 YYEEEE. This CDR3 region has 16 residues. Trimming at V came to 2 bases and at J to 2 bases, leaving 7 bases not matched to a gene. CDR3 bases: TGTGCCAGCAGCTTACTGTTAGGACAGGGGGCCTACGAGCAGTACTTC. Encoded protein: CASSLLLGQGAYEQYF.

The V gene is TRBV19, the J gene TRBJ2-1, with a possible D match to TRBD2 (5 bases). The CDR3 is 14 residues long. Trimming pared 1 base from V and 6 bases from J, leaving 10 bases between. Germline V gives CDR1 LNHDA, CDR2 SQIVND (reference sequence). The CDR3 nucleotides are TGTGCCAGTAGTATAGGCTCGGCGGGCAATGAGCAGTTCTTC. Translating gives CASSIGSAGNEQFF.

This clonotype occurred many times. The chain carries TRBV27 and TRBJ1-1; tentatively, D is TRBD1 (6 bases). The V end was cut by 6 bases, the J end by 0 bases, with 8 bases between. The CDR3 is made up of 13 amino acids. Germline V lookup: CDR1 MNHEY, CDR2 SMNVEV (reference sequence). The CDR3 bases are TGTGCCAGCAGAACAGGGTTGAACACTGAAGCTTTCTTT. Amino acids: CASRTGLNTEAFF.

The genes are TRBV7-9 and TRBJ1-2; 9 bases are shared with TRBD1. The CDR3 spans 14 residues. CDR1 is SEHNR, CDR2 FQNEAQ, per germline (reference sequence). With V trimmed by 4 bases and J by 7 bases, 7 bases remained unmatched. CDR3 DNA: TGTGCCAGCAGCTCAGGGACAGGGAGTTTTGGCTACACCTTC. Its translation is CASSSGTGSFGYTF.

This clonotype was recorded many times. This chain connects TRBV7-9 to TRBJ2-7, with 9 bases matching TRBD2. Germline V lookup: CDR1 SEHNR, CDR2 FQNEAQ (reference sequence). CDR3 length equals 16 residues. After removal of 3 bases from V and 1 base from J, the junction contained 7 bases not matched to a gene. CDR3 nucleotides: TGTGCCAGCAGCTTGGTAGCGGGAGAGTCATCCTACGAGCAGTACTTC. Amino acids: CASSLVAGESSYEQYF.

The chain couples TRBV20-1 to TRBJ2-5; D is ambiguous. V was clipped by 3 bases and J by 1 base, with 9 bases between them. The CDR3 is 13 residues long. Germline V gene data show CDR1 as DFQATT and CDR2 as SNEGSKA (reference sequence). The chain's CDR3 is CSARLRFQETQYF. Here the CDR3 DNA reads TGCAGTGCTAGGCTCAGATTCCAAGAGACCCAGTACTTC.

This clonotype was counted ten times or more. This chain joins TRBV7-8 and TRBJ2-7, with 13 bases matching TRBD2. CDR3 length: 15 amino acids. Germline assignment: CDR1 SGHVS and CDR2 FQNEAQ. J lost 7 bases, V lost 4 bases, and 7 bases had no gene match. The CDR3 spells CASSSWTSGSLEQYF. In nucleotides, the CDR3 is TGTGCCAGCAGCTCCTGGACTAGCGGGAGCTTGGAGCAGTACTTC.

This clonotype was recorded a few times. DNA of the CDR3: TGTGCCACCACCAGGGCCCCCACAGAGCAGTACTTC. Residues: CATTRAPTEQYF. The chain recombines TRBV10-3 with TRBJ2-7; tentatively, D is TRBD1 (5 bases). CDR1 is ENHRY and CDR2 is SYGVKD in the germline V gene. Trimming shortened V by 10 bases and J by 7 bases, and 17 bases separated the two germline ends. This CDR3 is built from 12 residues.

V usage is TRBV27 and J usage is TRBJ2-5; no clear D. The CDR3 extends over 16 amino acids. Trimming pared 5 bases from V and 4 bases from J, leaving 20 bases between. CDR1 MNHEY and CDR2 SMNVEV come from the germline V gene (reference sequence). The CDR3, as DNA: TGTGCCAGCAGTCCCTTATCTAGACGGAACCGAGAGACCCAGTACTTC. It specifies CASSPLSRRNRETQYF.

CDR3 protein: CASRQTGQGDEKLFF. The CDR3 DNA reads TGTGCCAGCAGGCAAACGGGACAGGGTGATGAAAAACTGTTTTTT. V gene TRBV2 combines with J gene TRBJ1-4; TRBD1 aligns across 9 bases. The CDR3 spans 15 residues. Germline V gives CDR1 SNHLY, CDR2 FYNNEI. Trimming at V came to 6 bases and at J to 6 bases, leaving 8 bases not matched to a gene.

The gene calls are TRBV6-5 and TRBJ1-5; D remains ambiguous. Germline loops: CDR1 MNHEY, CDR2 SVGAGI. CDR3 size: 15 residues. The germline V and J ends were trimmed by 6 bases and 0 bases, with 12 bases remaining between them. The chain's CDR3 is CASRIRVYSNQPQHF. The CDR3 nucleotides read TGTGCCAGCAGGATCCGGGTCTATAGCAATCAGCCCCAGCATTTT.

CDR3 loop: CAISGQGVGNTIYF. In DNA form, the CDR3 reads TGTGCCATCAGCGGACAGGGAGTCGGAAACACCATATATTTT. V gene TRBV10-3 combines with J gene TRBJ1-3, with TRBD1 matching 8 bases. The V gene's germline CDR1 is ENHRY and CDR2 SYGVKD. The CDR3 sequence is 14 residues long. Trimming at V came to 6 bases and at J to 4 bases, leaving 5 bases not matched to a gene.